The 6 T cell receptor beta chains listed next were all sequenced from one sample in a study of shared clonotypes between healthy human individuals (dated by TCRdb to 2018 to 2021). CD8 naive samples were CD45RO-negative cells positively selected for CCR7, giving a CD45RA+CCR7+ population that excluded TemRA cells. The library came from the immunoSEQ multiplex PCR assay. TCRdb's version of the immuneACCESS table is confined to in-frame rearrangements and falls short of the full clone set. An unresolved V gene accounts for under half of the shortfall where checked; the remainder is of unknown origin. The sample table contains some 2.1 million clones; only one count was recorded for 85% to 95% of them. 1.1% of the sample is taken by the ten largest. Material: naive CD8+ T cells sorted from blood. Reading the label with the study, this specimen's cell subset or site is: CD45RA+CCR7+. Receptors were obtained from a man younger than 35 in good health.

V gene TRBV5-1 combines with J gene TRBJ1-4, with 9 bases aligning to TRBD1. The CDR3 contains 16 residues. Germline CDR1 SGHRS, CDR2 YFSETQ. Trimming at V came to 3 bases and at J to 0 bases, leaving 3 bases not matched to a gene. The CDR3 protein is CASSSGQGPTNEKLFF. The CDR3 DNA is TGCGCCAGCAGCTCGGGACAGGGACCAACTAATGAAAAACTGTTTTTT.

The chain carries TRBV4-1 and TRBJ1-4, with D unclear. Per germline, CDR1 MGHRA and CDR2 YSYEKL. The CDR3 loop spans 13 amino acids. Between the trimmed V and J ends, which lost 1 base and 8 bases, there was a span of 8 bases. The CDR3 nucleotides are TGCGCCAGCAGCCAAGGCCCCCGGGAAAAACTGTTTTTT. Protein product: CASSQGPREKLFF.

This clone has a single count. In DNA, the CDR3 is TGCAGTGGAACAGGGGGCGATGGCTACACCTTC. Translating it yields CSGTGGDGYTF. The gene calls are TRBV20-1 and TRBJ1-2, with TRBD1 identical over 9 bases. Unmatched junction bases numbered 3, after V lost 7 bases and J lost 6 bases. This CDR3 is 11 amino acids long. Germline CDR1 is DFQATT and CDR2 is SNEGSKA (reference sequence).

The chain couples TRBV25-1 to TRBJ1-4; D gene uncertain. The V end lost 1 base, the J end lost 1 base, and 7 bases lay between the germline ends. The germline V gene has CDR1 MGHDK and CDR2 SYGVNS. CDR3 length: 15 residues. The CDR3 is CASSELRETNEKLFF. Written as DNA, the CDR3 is TGTGCCAGCAGTGAATTACGTGAAACTAATGAAAAACTGTTTTTT. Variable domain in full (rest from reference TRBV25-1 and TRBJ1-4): EADIYQTPRYLVIGTGKKITLECSQTMGHDKMYWYQQDPGMELHLIHYSYGVNSTEKGDLSSESTVSRIRTEHFPLTLESARPSHTSQYLCASSELRETNEKLFFGSGTQLSVL.

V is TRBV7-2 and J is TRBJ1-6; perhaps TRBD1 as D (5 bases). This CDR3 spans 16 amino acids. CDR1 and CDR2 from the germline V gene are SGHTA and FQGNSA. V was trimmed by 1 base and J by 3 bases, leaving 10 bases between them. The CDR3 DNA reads TGTGCCAGCAGCTTAGTCGGGGGGGACTATAATTCACCCCTCCACTTT. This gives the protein CASSLVGGDYNSPLHF.

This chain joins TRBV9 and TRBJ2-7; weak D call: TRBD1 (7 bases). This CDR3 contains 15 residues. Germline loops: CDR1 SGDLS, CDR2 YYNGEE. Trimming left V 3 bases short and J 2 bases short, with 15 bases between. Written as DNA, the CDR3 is TGTGCCAGCAGCGCAGGAGGGCAGGGGGCCTACGAGCAGTACTTC. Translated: CASSAGGQGAYEQYF.